This T cell receptor beta chain stems from a study of PD-1 blockade in classical Hodgkin lymphoma. Points from the study as a whole: No one has yet defined what causes the repertoire differences, which may be disease activity or prior therapy. At baseline, newly diagnosed patients reportedly showed less TCR diversity than healthy donors.

Only in-frame clones appear in the TCRdb table, and some are missing; sequencing was by immunoSEQ multiplex PCR. The data contain approximately 17,000 clones, around nine tenths of them singletons. Noted time point: newly diagnosed, previously untreated cHL patient sample. Comparison relied on PBMCs that came from newly diagnosed, untreated classical Hodgkin lymphoma. The CDR3 loop spans 14 amino acids. V shed 4 bases, J shed 9 bases, and the junction held 4 bases outside the gene matches. Germline V gives CDR1 WNHNN, CDR2 SYGVQD (reference sequence). For this clone: Its target is not known.

Sequenced material: peripheral blood mononuclear cells (PBMCs). The chain employs TRBV10-1 and TRBJ2-1; the match to TRBD2 covers 12 bases. The TCR sequence derives from a human donor with classical Hodgkin lymphoma. The CDR3 sequence is CASSGTSGIGEQFF. DNA of the CDR3: TGCGCCAGCAGTGGGACTAGCGGGATCGGTGAGCAGTTCTTC.